A selection of T cell receptor beta chains follows, all from one sample in a study of graft-versus-host responses after intestinal transplantation. Their recognized antigens are unknown. Here immunoSEQ multiplex PCR was the method, and the copy in TCRdb shows in-frame clones only, minus some. The sample lists 40,000 or so clones, about 95% occurring once. The material was unstimulated CD8+ T cells sorted from spleen or lymph node cells, obtained before transplant. These receptors originate from a human donor who was the organ donor for an intestinal transplant. CDR3s include the opening cysteine and the closing phenylalanine or tryptophan. Each record gives: J gene, D gene, V gene, clone size, CDR3 DNA, CDR3 protein. A D gene is named only where the DNA matches it firmly. Only some rows state a clone size, as once, few, many or a class for expanded clones.

>TRBJ2-3|TRBD2|TRBV4-2|-
TGTGCCAGCAGCCACCCCGGACTAGCGGGGGTCTTCACAGATACGCAGTATTTT
CASSHPGLAGVFTDTQYF
>TRBJ2-3|-|TRBV5-3|-
TGTGCCAGCAGCTCTGGCACAGATACGCAGTATTTT
CASSSGTDTQYF
>TRBJ1-2|-|TRBV4-1|-
TGCGCCAGCAGCACAGTGGGCCAGAACCGAAAGACCTATGGCTACACCTTC
CASSTVGQNRKTYGYTF
>TRBJ2-1|-|TRBV5-1|-
TGCGCCAGCAGCTTGGAAGGGGCGTACAATGAGCAGTTCTTC
CASSLEGAYNEQFF
>TRBJ1-1|-|TRBV30|-
TGTGCCTGGAGTGTAATGGGGAACACTGAAGCTTTCTTT
CAWSVMGNTEAFF
>TRBJ2-5|-|TRBV30|once
TGTGCGCGCCGGGGGCGGGAGCAAGAGACCCAGTACTTC
CARRGREQETQYF
>TRBJ2-7|-|TRBV5-4|-
TGTGCCAGCAGCTTGAGCTCCTACGAGCAGTACTTC
CASSLSSYEQYF
>TRBJ2-7|-|TRBV7-9|few
TGTGCCAGCAGCTTAGTTGGCAGCTCCTACGAGCAGTACTTC
CASSLVGSSYEQYF
>TRBJ2-5|-|TRBV7-2|-
TGTGCCAGCAGCTTAGTAGGGGATTCACAAGAGACCCAGTACTTC
CASSLVGDSQETQYF
>TRBJ1-2|-|TRBV6-5|-
TGTGCCAGCAGTCCGGGGGGTAACTATGGCTACACCTTC
CASSPGGNYGYTF
>TRBJ1-6|-|TRBV19|-
TGTGCCAGTAGTATTCACAGGAGTCCTATAGGTTCACCCCTCCACTTT
CASSIHRSPIGSPLHF
>TRBJ1-2|-|TRBV27|-
TGTGCCAGCAGTTCTTCCCCGGGGATCTATGGCTACACCTTC
CASSSSPGIYGYTF
>TRBJ2-1|TRBD2|TRBV10-2|-
TGCGCCAGCAGTCGACTAGCGGGGGGTGTGGACAATGAGCAGTTCTTC
CASSRLAGGVDNEQFF
>TRBJ2-7|TRBD2|TRBV7-2|-
TGTGCCAGCAGCGCTCAAGGACTAGCGGGGCTATACGAGCAGTACTTC
CASSAQGLAGLYEQYF
>TRBJ1-2|TRBD1|TRBV27|-
TGTGCCAGCTCCCCATGGACAGGGGGCGTCACTATTGAGGGCTACACCTTC
CASSPWTGGVTIEGYTF
>TRBJ2-5|-|TRBV5-4|-
TGTGCCAGCAGCTTGGTTCTGACGGAGGAGCAGTACTTC
CASSLVLTEEQYF
>TRBJ1-1|TRBD1|TRBV10-1|-
TGCGCCAGCAGTGCCAGGGGGCAAGCTGAAGCTTTCTTT
CASSARGQAEAFF
>TRBJ2-7|TRBD1|TRBV7-9|once
TGTGCCAGCAGCTCCACAGGGGGCCCCTCCTACGAGCAGTACTTC
CASSSTGGPSYEQYF
>TRBJ2-2|TRBD1|TRBV7-2|-
TGTGCCAGCAGCTTGGGGACAGTCACCGGGGAGCTGTTTTTT
CASSLGTVTGELFF
>TRBJ2-7|TRBD1|TRBV7-3|-
TGTGCCAGCAGCTTAGGGACAGGGGACTATGTGCAGTACTTC
CASSLGTGDYVQYF
>TRBJ1-6|TRBD1|TRBV6-1|-
TGTGCCAGCAGTGAACTCGGGGGACAGTTCTATAATTCACCCCTCCACTTT
CASSELGGQFYNSPLHF
>TRBJ2-2|-|TRBV30|-
TGTGCCTGGAGTTTGTTAGGGCCCGGGGAGCTGTTTTTT
CAWSLLGPGELFF
>TRBJ2-1|TRBD1|TRBV5-4|-
TGTGCCAGCAGCTTGATCCTCGAGGGGGACAGGGCCTACAATGAGCAGTTCTTC
CASSLILEGDRAYNEQFF
>TRBJ2-3|TRBD2|TRBV4-1|-
TGCGCCAGCAGCCAGGCGGGACTAGCGGGCACAGATACGCAGTATTTT
CASSQAGLAGTDTQYF
>TRBJ2-3|-|TRBV5-1|-
TGCGCCAGCAGCTTAAGGAGGGGGCGGGATACGCAGTATTTT
CASSLRRGRDTQYF
>TRBJ2-2|TRBD1|TRBV6-6|-
TGTGCCAGCAATGAGGGGGACAGGGGGTCCGGGGAGCTGTTTTTT
CASNEGDRGSGELFF
>TRBJ2-1|-|TRBV2|-
TGTGCCAGCAGTGGTCGAGACGGGGGGCGAAATGAGCAGTTCTTC
CASSGRDGGRNEQFF
>TRBJ2-3|-|TRBV7-6|once
TGTGCCAGCAGCTCACTTACGACCTTAGATACGCAGTATTTT
CASSSLTTLDTQYF
>TRBJ2-1|-|TRBV29-1|-
TGCAGCGGGACCGATGGAAATGAGCAGTTCTTC
CSGTDGNEQFF
>TRBJ1-1|-|TRBV19|-
TGTGCCAGTAGTATGGGAGGTGAAGCTTTCTTT
CASSMGGEAFF
>TRBJ2-3|-|TRBV7-9|once
TGTGCCAGCAGCTTAGGGGGTTTTTCGACAGATACGCAGTATTTT
CASSLGGFSTDTQYF
>TRBJ1-5|-|TRBV6-6|-
TGTGCCAGCAGTTACGGGTGGGGTCAGCCCCAGCATTTT
CASSYGWGQPQHF
>TRBJ2-4|-|TRBV27|-
TGTGCCAGCAGTCCCCGAGGACTCGGCATTCAGTACTTC
CASSPRGLGIQYF
>TRBJ1-2|TRBD1|TRBV7-9|-
TGTGCCAGCAGCTTTTGGGACAGTAACTATGGCTACACCTTC
CASSFWDSNYGYTF
>TRBJ2-1|-|TRBV15|once
TGTGCCACCAGCAGAGAAAGTTGGGGAAGGGATGAGCAGTTCTTC
CATSRESWGRDEQFF
>TRBJ2-7|-|TRBV7-9|-
TGTGCCAGCAGCGACCGGGACTCATCCTACGAGCAGTACTTC
CASSDRDSSYEQYF
>TRBJ1-2|-|TRBV19|-
TGTGCCAGTAGTGTTGTAGGGGGTAACTATGGCTACACCTTC
CASSVVGGNYGYTF
>TRBJ2-7|TRBD1|TRBV5-5|-
TGTGCCAGCAGTCCCGGGACAGGTGCAAGGTACGAGCAGTACTTC
CASSPGTGARYEQYF